The clone carrying this TCR beta chain showed up many times. Its antigen is not identified. This sample is drawn from a study of neurological immune-mediated disorders. Whole-study results and caveats: Private repertoires in all groups were suggested by the absence of shared CDR3 amino acid sequences among expanded clones across subjects.

The CDR3 contains 14 residues. Per germline, CDR1 LGHDT and CDR2 YNNKEL (reference sequence). V shed 4 bases, J shed 5 bases, and the junction held 6 bases outside the gene matches. One entry per CDR3 protein results from TCRdb running MiXCR on the 5' RACE reads. The data contain fewer than 50,000 distinct CDR3 sequences, about 2.5% of them singletons. The source of this sequence is a man aged 25-45 years with multiple sclerosis. The sequencing input was PBMCs. The chain is built from TRBV3-1 and TRBJ2-7; 9 bases agree with TRBD1. The CDR3 loop is CASSPGQGNNEQYF. CDR3 DNA sequence: TGTGCCAGCAGCCCGGGACAGGGTAACAACGAGCAGTACTTC.